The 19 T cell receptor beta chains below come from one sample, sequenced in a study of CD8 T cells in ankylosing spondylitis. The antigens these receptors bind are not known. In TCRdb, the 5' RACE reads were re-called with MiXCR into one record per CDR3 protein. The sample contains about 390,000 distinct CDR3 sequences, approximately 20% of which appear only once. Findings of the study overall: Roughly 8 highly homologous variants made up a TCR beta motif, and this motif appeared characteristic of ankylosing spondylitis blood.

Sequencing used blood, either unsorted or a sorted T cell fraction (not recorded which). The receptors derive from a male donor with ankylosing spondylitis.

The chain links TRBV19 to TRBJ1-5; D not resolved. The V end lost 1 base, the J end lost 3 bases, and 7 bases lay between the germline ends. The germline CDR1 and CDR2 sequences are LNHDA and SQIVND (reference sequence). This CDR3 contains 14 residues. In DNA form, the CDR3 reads TGTGCCAGTAGTATAGCTGGGGACAATCAGCCCCAGCATTTT. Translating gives CASSIAGDNQPQHF.

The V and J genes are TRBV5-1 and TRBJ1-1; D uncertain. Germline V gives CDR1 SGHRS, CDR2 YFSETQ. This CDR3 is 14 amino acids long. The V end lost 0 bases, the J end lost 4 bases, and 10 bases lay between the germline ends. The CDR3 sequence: CASSLEVGSTEAFF. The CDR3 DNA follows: TGCGCCAGCAGCTTGGAGGTGGGGTCCACTGAAGCTTTCTTT.

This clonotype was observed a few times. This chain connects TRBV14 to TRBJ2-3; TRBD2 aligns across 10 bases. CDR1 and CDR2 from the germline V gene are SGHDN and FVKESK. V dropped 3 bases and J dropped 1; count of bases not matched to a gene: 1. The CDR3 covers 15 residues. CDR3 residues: CASSHLAGGTDTQYF. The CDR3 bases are TGTGCCAGCAGCCACCTAGCGGGGGGCACAGATACGCAGTATTTT.

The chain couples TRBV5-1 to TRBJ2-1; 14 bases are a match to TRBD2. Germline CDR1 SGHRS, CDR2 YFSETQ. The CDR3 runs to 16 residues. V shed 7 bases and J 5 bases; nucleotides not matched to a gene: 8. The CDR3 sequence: CASQGTSGGTNNEQFF. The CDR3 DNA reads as TGCGCCAGCCAAGGGACTAGCGGGGGCACTAACAATGAGCAGTTCTTC.

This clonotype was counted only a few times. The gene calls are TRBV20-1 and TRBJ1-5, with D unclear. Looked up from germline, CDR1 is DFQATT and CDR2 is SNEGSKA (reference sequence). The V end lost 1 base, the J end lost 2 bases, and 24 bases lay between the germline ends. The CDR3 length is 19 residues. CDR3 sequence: CSARALGDGRSWGNQPQHF. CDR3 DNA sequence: TGCAGTGCTAGAGCGCTCGGAGACGGCCGCTCCTGGGGCAATCAGCCCCAGCATTTT.

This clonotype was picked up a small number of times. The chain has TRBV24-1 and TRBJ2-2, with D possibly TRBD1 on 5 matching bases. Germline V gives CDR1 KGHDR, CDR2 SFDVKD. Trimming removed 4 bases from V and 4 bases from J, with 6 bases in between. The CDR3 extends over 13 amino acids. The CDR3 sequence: CATSEGVTGELFF. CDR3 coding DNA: TGTGCCACCAGTGAAGGGGTCACCGGGGAGCTGTTTTTT.

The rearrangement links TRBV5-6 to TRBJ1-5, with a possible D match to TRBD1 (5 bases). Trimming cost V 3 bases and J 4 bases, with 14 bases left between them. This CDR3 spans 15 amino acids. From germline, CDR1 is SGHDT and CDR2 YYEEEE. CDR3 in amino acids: CASSWSRRGNQPQHF. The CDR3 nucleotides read TGTGCCAGCAGCTGGAGCAGACGGGGGAATCAGCCCCAGCATTTT.

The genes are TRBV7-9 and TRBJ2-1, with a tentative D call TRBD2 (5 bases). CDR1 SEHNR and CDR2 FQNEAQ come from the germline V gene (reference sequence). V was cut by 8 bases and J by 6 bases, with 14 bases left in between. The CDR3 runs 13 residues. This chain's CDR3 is CASRLWLPNEQFF. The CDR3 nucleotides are TGTGCCAGCCGACTATGGCTTCCCAATGAGCAGTTCTTC.

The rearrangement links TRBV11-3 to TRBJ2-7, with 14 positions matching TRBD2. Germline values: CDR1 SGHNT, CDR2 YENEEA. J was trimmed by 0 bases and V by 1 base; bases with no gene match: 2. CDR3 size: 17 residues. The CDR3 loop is CASSLVGTSGSSYEQYF. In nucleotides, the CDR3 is TGTGCCAGCAGCTTAGTCGGGACTAGCGGGAGCTCCTACGAGCAGTACTTC. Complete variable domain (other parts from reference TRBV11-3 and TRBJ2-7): EAGVVQSPRYKIIEKKQPVAFWCNPISGHNTLYWYLQNLGQGPELLIRYENEEAVDDSQLPKDRFSAERLKGVDSTLKIQPAELGDSAVYLCASSLVGTSGSSYEQYFGPGTRLTVT.

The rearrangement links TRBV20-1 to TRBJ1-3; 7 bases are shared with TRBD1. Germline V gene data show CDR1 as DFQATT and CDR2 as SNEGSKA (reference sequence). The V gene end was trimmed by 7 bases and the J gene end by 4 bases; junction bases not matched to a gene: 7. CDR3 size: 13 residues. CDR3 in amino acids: CSGRGLEGNTIYF. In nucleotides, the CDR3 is TGCAGTGGAAGGGGGCTTGAGGGAAACACCATATATTTT.

Here the CDR3 reads CASIGLAGEEAKNIQYF. The CDR3 coding sequence is TGTGCCAGCATCGGGCTAGCGGGAGAGGAAGCCAAAAACATTCAGTACTTC. The chain couples TRBV7-8 to TRBJ2-4, with 10 bases identical to TRBD2. The CDR3 covers 17 residues. Trimming at V came to 7 bases and at J to 0 bases, leaving 9 bases not matched to a gene. The germline gives CDR1 SGHVS, CDR2 FQNEAQ.

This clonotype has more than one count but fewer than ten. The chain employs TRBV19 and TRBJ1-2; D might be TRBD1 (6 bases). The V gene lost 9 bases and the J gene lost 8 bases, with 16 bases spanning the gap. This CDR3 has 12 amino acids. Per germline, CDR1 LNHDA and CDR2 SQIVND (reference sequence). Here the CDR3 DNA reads TGTGCCAGCCTAAACAGGGCTAGCGGCTACACCTTC. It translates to CASLNRASGYTF. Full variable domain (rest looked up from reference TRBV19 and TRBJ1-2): DGGITQSPKYLFRKEGQNVTLSCEQNLNHDAMYWYRQDPGQGLRLIYYSQIVNDFQKGDIAEGYSVSREKKESFPLTVTSAQKNPTAFYLCASLNRASGYTFGSGTRLTVV.

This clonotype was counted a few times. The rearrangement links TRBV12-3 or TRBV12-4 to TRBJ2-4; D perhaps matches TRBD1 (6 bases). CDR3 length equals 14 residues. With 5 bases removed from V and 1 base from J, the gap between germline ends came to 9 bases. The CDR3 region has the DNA TGTGCCAGCAGTCCAGGGGCTGCCAAAAACATTCAGTACTTC. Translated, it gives CASSPGAAKNIQYF.

This CDR3 is CASSLGDRARSPLHF. CDR3 nucleotides: TGTGCCAGCAGCTTAGGAGACAGGGCCCGTTCACCCCTCCACTTT. The rearrangement uses TRBV7-3 and TRBJ1-6; 7 bases map to TRBD1. The CDR3 is 15 amino acids. Germline V CDR1 and CDR2: SGHTA, FQGTGA. J gave up 9 bases and V 2 bases, and 7 bases lay outside the gene matches.

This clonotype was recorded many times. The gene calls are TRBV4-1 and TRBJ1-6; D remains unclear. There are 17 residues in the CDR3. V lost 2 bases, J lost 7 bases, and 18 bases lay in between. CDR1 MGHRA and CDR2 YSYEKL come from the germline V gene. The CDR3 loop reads CASSQSDQWGGNSPLHF. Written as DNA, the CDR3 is TGCGCCAGCAGCCAAAGTGACCAGTGGGGTGGAAATTCACCCCTCCACTTT.

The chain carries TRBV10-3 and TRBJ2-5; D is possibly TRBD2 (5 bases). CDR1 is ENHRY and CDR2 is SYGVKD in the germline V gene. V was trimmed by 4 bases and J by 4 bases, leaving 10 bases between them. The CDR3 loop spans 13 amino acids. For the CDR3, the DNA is TGTGCCATCAGTGGGGGAGTTCGAGAGACCCAGTACTTC. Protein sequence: CAISGGVRETQYF.

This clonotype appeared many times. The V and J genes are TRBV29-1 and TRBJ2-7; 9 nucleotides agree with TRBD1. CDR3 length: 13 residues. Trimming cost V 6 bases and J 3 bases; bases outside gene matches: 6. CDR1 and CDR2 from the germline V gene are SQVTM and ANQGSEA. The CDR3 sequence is CSVLGTGSYEQYF. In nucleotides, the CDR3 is TGCAGCGTGCTGGGGACAGGGAGCTACGAGCAGTACTTC.

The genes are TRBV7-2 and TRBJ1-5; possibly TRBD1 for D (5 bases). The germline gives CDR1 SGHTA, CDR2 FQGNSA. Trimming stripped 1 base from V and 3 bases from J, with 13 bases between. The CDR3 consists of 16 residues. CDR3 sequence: CASSLGPLTDNQPQHF. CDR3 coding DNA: TGTGCCAGCAGCTTAGGTCCTCTGACAGACAATCAGCCCCAGCATTTT.

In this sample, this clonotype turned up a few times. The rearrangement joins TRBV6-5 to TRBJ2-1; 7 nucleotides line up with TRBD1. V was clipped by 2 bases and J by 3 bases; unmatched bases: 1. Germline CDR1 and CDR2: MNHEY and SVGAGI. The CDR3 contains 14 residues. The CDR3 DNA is TGTGCCAGCAGTTACGACAGGGTCTACAATGAGCAGTTCTTC. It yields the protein CASSYDRVYNEQFF.